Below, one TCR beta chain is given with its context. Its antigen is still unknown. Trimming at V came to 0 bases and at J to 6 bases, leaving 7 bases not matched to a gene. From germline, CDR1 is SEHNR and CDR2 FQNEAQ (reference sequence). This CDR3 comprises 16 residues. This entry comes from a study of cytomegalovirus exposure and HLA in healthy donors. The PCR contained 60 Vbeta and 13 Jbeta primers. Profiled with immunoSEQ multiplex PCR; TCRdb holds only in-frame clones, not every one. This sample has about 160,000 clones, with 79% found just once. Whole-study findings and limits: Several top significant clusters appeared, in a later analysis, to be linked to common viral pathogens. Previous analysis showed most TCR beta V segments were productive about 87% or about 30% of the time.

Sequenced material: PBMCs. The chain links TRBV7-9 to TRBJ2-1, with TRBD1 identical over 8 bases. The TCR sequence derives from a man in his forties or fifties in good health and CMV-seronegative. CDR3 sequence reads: CASSLALQGAFNEQFF. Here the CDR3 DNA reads TGTGCCAGCAGCTTAGCTTTGCAGGGGGCTTTCAATGAGCAGTTCTTC. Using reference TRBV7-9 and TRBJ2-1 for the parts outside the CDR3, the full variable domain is DTGVSQNPRHKITKRGQNVTFRCDPISEHNRLYWYRQTLGQGPEFLTYFQNEAQLEKSRLLSDRFSAERPKGSFSTLEIQRTEQGDSAMYLCASSLALQGAFNEQFFGPGTRLTVL.